What follows describes a single T cell receptor (beta chain). The antigen remains unidentified. These data come from a study of molecular identifiers for immune sequencing clone quantification. As for the study in general: Split five ways in replicates, RNA from roughly 20,000 or 100,000 naive CD8 cells had four portions sequenced. The study, taken as a whole, reports: It was shown that clones above 20 RNA copies held over 98% of effector molecules, but under 1% in naive cells.

Germline V gene data show CDR1 as MGHRA and CDR2 as YSYEKL. Trimming took off 3 bases at V and 1 base at J, with 15 bases between the two ends. The CDR3 spans 16 residues. TCRdb fed the PCR reads into MiXCR, producing one record per CDR3 protein. This table holds about 630,000 distinct CDR3 sequences, about 25% found once. This sequence originates from a human donor in good health. Some libraries in this study had Jurkat cell RNA spiked in. The rearrangement links TRBV4-1 to TRBJ1-1; D remains unclear. The specimen was naive CD8+ T cells from blood, with Jurkat cell RNA spiked in. Indicated subset: FACS-sorted CD8+CD4-CCR7+CD45RA+ naive T cells. The CDR3 sequence is CASSHPIGRPNTEAFF. CDR3 sequence (DNA): TGCGCCAGCAGCCACCCTATAGGGCGGCCGAACACTGAAGCTTTCTTT.